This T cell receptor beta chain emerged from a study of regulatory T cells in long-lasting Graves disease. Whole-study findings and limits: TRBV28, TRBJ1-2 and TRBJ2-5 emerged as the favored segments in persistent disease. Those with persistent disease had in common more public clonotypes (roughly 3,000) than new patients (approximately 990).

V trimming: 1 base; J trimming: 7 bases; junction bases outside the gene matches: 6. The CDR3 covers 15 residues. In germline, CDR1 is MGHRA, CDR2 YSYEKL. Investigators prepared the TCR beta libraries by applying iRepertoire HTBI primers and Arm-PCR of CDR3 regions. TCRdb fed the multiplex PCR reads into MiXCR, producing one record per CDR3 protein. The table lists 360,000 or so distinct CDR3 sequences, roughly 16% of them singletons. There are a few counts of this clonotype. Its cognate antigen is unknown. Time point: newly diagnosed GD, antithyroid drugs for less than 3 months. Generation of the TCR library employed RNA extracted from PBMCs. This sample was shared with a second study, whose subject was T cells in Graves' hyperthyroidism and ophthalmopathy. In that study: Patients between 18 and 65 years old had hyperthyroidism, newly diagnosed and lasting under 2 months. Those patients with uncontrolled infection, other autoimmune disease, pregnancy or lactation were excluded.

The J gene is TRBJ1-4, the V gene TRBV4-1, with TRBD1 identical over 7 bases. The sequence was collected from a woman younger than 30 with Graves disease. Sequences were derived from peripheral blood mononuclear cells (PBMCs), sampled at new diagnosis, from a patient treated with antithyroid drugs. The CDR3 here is CASSQGQGVGEKLFF. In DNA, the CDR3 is TGCGCCAGCAGCCAAGGGCAGGGGGTGGGTGAAAAACTGTTTTTT.